This TCR beta chain was captured by sequencing in a study of regulatory T cells in long-lasting Graves disease. Whole-study findings and limits: Those with persistent disease had in common more public clonotypes (about 3,000) than new patients (more than 900).

Germline lookup yields CDR1 SGHDN and CDR2 FVKESK. This CDR3 has 19 residues. V shed 1 base and J 0 bases; nucleotides not matched to a gene: 8. According to the study, TCR beta libraries were built with iRepertoire HTBI primers and CDR3-region Arm-PCR. Under the authors' procedure: Identification across samples found 60 to 75 TRBV and around 15 TRBJ segments. In TCRdb, the multiplex PCR reads were re-called with MiXCR into one record per CDR3 protein. The V and J calls here are based on TCRdb, not the publication. Of 450,000 or so distinct CDR3 sequences listed, around 20% are singletons. This clonotype has just a few counts. Its antigen is undetermined. Time point of the sample: persistent/refractory GD, antithyroid drugs over 5 years with positive TRAb. RNA extracted from PBMCs served as the sequencing template. The source of the patients was an endocrinology department in Xi'an, China.

The V call is TRBV14, the J call TRBJ2-6, with 8 bases lining up with TRBD1. The sequencing here drew on peripheral blood mononuclear cells (PBMCs), taken when the disease was refractory, from a patient treated with antithyroid drugs. This TCR derives from a female donor with Graves disease. In DNA form, the CDR3 reads TGTGCCAGCAGCCAAGGTCTCAGGGGGCACTTCTCTGGGGCCAACGTCCTGACTTTC. It codes for CASSQGLRGHFSGANVLTF.